These T cell receptor beta chains were read from a single sample in a study of CD8 T cells in ankylosing spondylitis. TCRdb analysed the 5' RACE reads with MiXCR anew, one entry per CDR3 protein. This sample has under 550,000 distinct CDR3 sequences, with roughly 25% found just once. The sample was blood, either unsorted or a sorted T cell fraction (not recorded which). These receptors were taken from a male donor with ankylosing spondylitis. CDR3s include the opening cysteine and the closing phenylalanine or tryptophan. D genes are given only for firm matches. Clone size is given for some rows only: seen once, a few or many times, or a class if the clone is expanded.

clone size: few; V gene: TRBV7-2; D gene: TRBD2; J gene: TRBJ2-1; CDR3 DNA: TGTGCCAGCAGCGGACTAGCGGGAATCTACAATGAGCAGTTCTTC; CDR3 protein: CASSGLAGIYNEQFF
clone size: -; V gene: TRBV25-1; D gene: -; J gene: TRBJ2-3; CDR3 DNA: TGTGCCAGCAGTGCTCTCGGCCTGAGCACAGATACGCAGTATTTT; CDR3 protein: CASSALGLSTDTQYF
clone size: -; V gene: TRBV2; D gene: TRBD2; J gene: TRBJ2-1; CDR3 DNA: TGTGCCAGCAGTCCGACTAGCGGGAATACTCATCCGTTCTTC; CDR3 protein: CASSPTSGNTHPFF
clone size: -; V gene: TRBV20-1; D gene: -; J gene: TRBJ1-1; CDR3 DNA: TGCAGTGTCGCACGAAGGGCGAACACTGAAGCTTTCTTT; CDR3 protein: CSVARRANTEAFF
clone size: -; V gene: TRBV2; D gene: -; J gene: TRBJ1-6; CDR3 DNA: TGTGCCAGCAATGAGGACAGCTCTAATTCACCCCTCCACTTT; CDR3 protein: CASNEDSSNSPLHF
clone size: few; V gene: TRBV7-9; D gene: -; J gene: TRBJ2-1; CDR3 DNA: TGTGCCAGCACTCCTTTTGGACACAATGAGCAGTTCTTC; CDR3 protein: CASTPFGHNEQFF
clone size: few; V gene: TRBV20-1; D gene: TRBD2; J gene: TRBJ2-3; CDR3 DNA: TGCAGTGCTGCCGGGACTAGCGGCACAGATACGCAGTATTTT; CDR3 protein: CSAAGTSGTDTQYF
clone size: few; V gene: TRBV20-1; D gene: -; J gene: TRBJ2-1; CDR3 DNA: TGCAGTGCTAGAATGCCCGGTGACAGCTCCTACAATGAGCAGTTCTTC; CDR3 protein: CSARMPGDSSYNEQFF
clone size: -; V gene: TRBV24-1; D gene: TRBD1; J gene: TRBJ2-3; CDR3 DNA: TGTGCCACCAGTGACTACAGGACAGGGTACGCAGATACGCAGTATTTT; CDR3 protein: CATSDYRTGYADTQYF
clone size: -; V gene: TRBV7-2; D gene: -; J gene: TRBJ1-5; CDR3 DNA: TGTGCCAGCAGCTTGGACGGACGATTTCAGCCCCAGCATTTT; CDR3 protein: CASSLDGRFQPQHF
clone size: -; V gene: TRBV25-1; D gene: -; J gene: TRBJ2-1; CDR3 DNA: TGTGCCAGCAGCGAAGTGGACAGAACCTCCTACAATGAGCAGTTCTTC; CDR3 protein: CASSEVDRTSYNEQFF
clone size: -; V gene: TRBV11-2; D gene: -; J gene: TRBJ2-3; CDR3 DNA: TGTGCCAGCAGCACGTTGGGGACTAGCACAGATACGCAGTATTTT; CDR3 protein: CASSTLGTSTDTQYF
clone size: few; V gene: TRBV5-1; D gene: TRBD1; J gene: TRBJ2-1; CDR3 DNA: TGCGCCAGCAGCTGGGACAGGGGGAACAATGAGCAGTTCTTC; CDR3 protein: CASSWDRGNNEQFF
clone size: -; V gene: TRBV5-1; D gene: -; J gene: TRBJ2-2; CDR3 DNA: TGCGCCAGCAGCTTGGAAGCCCACACCGGGGAGCTGTTTTTT; CDR3 protein: CASSLEAHTGELFF
clone size: few; V gene: TRBV19; D gene: -; J gene: TRBJ2-4; CDR3 DNA: TGTGCCAGTAACGAACAGGGTGGAGAAAACATTCAGTACTTC; CDR3 protein: CASNEQGGENIQYF
clone size: -; V gene: TRBV12-3/TRBV12-4; D gene: -; J gene: TRBJ2-7; CDR3 DNA: TGTGCCAGCAGTCGAACGGGGGCCGGCGAGCAGTACTTC; CDR3 protein: CASSRTGAGEQYF
clone size: -; V gene: TRBV11-1; D gene: -; J gene: TRBJ2-1; CDR3 DNA: TGTGCCAGCAGCTACCTACTAGCCGCCTCCTACAATGAGCAGTTCTTC; CDR3 protein: CASSYLLAASYNEQFF
clone size: -; V gene: TRBV24-1; D gene: -; J gene: TRBJ2-1; CDR3 DNA: TGTGCCACCAGTGATTTGAGCGCTCGCTCCTACAATGAGCAGTTCTTC; CDR3 protein: CATSDLSARSYNEQFF